This TCR beta chain stems from a study of blood T cell repertoires in COVID-19. Enrolled through a virtual design, the participants were between roughly 18 and 100 years of age and came from about two dozen US areas. Participant-given clinical history determined each cohort assignment. Trimming pared 6 bases from V and 7 bases from J, leaving 16 bases between. Germline loops: CDR1 SGHTA, CDR2 FQGNSA. The CDR3 runs to 14 residues. Sequenced by immunoSEQ multiplex PCR; TCRdb stores in-frame clones only, minus some. The top ten clones hold about 2.5% of a sample with 200,000 or so clones, about nine tenths of them seen once.

Source material: PBMCs or T cells enriched from blood (not recorded which). This receptor was identified in a woman aged 40 to 50 with acute COVID-19. The chain uses TRBV7-2 and TRBJ2-1; a weak D match, TRBD1 (5 bases). As DNA, the CDR3 is TGTGCCAGCAGGGCCAGGGTAGGGGCAAATGAGCAGTTCTTC. Translation: CASRARVGANEQFF.